A selection of T cell receptor beta chains follows, all from one sample in a study of CXCR3-negative and CXCR3-positive naive CD8 T cells. TCRdb re-called the 5' RACE reads; one entry per CDR3 protein, DNA not given. This repertoire includes around 140,000 distinct CDR3 sequences. Input material: naive CXCR3+ CD8+ T cells from blood. These receptors were collected from a human donor in good health. Some clones in this sample may be carry-over from other donors' samples. Each CDR3 is given with its conserved first and last residue.

j_call: TRBJ2-7; v_call: TRBV9; cdr3_aa: CASSVMDRPFEQYF
j_call: TRBJ2-1; v_call: TRBV29-1; cdr3_aa: CSVVGQGYNEQFF
j_call: TRBJ1-1; v_call: TRBV28; cdr3_aa: CAPGGEYEAFF
j_call: TRBJ2-1; v_call: TRBV24-1; cdr3_aa: CATSPSGSNEQFF
j_call: TRBJ2-1; v_call: TRBV9; cdr3_aa: CASSVVASGYNEQFF
j_call: TRBJ2-7; v_call: TRBV7-9; cdr3_aa: CASSFITYEQYF
j_call: TRBJ2-4; v_call: TRBV29-1; cdr3_aa: CSVEWRTGAWGKNIQYF
j_call: TRBJ2-7; v_call: TRBV7-9; cdr3_aa: CASSLGVQGTGDEQYF
j_call: TRBJ2-3; v_call: TRBV10-3; cdr3_aa: CAISVLWASGGNTDTQYF
j_call: TRBJ2-1; v_call: TRBV19; cdr3_aa: CASSGTSGGASFNEQFF
j_call: TRBJ2-1; v_call: TRBV27; cdr3_aa: CASRILTGDNEQFF
j_call: TRBJ2-7; v_call: TRBV20-1; cdr3_aa: CSARLAGSYKQYF
j_call: TRBJ1-2; v_call: TRBV28; cdr3_aa: CASSLHRGYGYTF
j_call: TRBJ2-1; v_call: TRBV20-1; cdr3_aa: CSARDRGRFDDEQFF
j_call: TRBJ2-2; v_call: TRBV5-1; cdr3_aa: CASSPGVYGELFF
j_call: TRBJ2-1; v_call: TRBV9; cdr3_aa: CASSVSSGGVLYNEQFF
j_call: TRBJ2-3; v_call: TRBV12-3/TRBV12-4; cdr3_aa: CASSPGLAATDTQYF
j_call: TRBJ1-5; v_call: TRBV4-3; cdr3_aa: CASSQGPQGGQPQHF
j_call: TRBJ2-5; v_call: TRBV7-7; cdr3_aa: CASSPLAGVQETQYF
j_call: TRBJ1-2; v_call: TRBV29-1; cdr3_aa: CSVLDVDFNIYTF
j_call: TRBJ2-7; v_call: TRBV28; cdr3_aa: CASSSGTSELYEQYF
j_call: TRBJ1-1; v_call: TRBV6-5; cdr3_aa: CASSPTWNTEAFF
j_call: TRBJ2-7; v_call: TRBV29-1; cdr3_aa: CSVVKGPYEQYF
j_call: TRBJ2-7; v_call: TRBV28; cdr3_aa: CASTLIRDYRGYEQYF
j_call: TRBJ1-5; v_call: TRBV5-6; cdr3_aa: CASSLWGASQPQHF
j_call: TRBJ2-1; v_call: TRBV7-9; cdr3_aa: CASSPDRKFYNEQFF
j_call: TRBJ1-1; v_call: TRBV12-3/TRBV12-4; cdr3_aa: CASSFGKATQAFF
j_call: TRBJ1-5; v_call: TRBV19; cdr3_aa: CASSIAVRKDRVHQPQHF
j_call: TRBJ1-2; v_call: TRBV7-9; cdr3_aa: CASSPRQGDGYTF
j_call: TRBJ1-1; v_call: TRBV19; cdr3_aa: CASTPGQENTEAFF
j_call: TRBJ2-1; v_call: TRBV3-1; cdr3_aa: CASSQDARLAGGSNEQFF
j_call: TRBJ2-7; v_call: TRBV6-6; cdr3_aa: CASSYLATGETYEQYF
j_call: TRBJ1-2; v_call: TRBV4-3; cdr3_aa: CASSQDGIGGMSNYGYTF
j_call: TRBJ2-2; v_call: TRBV15; cdr3_aa: CATSRDLDTGELFF
j_call: TRBJ2-5; v_call: TRBV7-7; cdr3_aa: CASSLQPRLQGLVETQYF
j_call: TRBJ2-1; v_call: TRBV28; cdr3_aa: CASSLFGAGGHRNEQFF
j_call: TRBJ1-5; v_call: TRBV29-1; cdr3_aa: CSVLTGGNQPQHF
j_call: TRBJ2-7; v_call: TRBV4-1; cdr3_aa: CASSQNQGYEQYF
j_call: TRBJ1-6; v_call: TRBV2; cdr3_aa: CASRAPGLGGSPLHF
j_call: TRBJ1-2; v_call: TRBV6-2/TRBV6-3; cdr3_aa: CASSITANYGYTF
j_call: TRBJ2-5; v_call: TRBV7-9; cdr3_aa: CASSSKGEDGETQYF
j_call: TRBJ2-1; v_call: TRBV7-9; cdr3_aa: CASSPGPSYNEQFF
j_call: TRBJ2-7; v_call: TRBV10-3; cdr3_aa: CAISPGESAYEQYF
j_call: TRBJ2-1; v_call: TRBV9; cdr3_aa: CASTIGSLAGNEQFF
j_call: TRBJ2-7; v_call: TRBV2; cdr3_aa: CASSEVTSGVLYEQYF
j_call: TRBJ2-1; v_call: TRBV12-3/TRBV12-4; cdr3_aa: CASSPTGTGDNEQFF
j_call: TRBJ2-1; v_call: TRBV7-6; cdr3_aa: CASSRSGDEQSF
j_call: TRBJ2-2; v_call: TRBV7-6; cdr3_aa: CASSLAGLAGPRELFF
j_call: TRBJ1-1; v_call: TRBV7-9; cdr3_aa: CASSSRQNVEAFF
j_call: TRBJ2-7; v_call: TRBV28; cdr3_aa: CASSFRLSSYEQYF
j_call: TRBJ2-7; v_call: TRBV19; cdr3_aa: CASSIAGGYTYEQYF
j_call: TRBJ2-7; v_call: TRBV2; cdr3_aa: CASSPNRGPWEQYF
j_call: TRBJ2-1; v_call: TRBV2; cdr3_aa: CASNLAPSSYNEQFF
j_call: TRBJ2-7; v_call: TRBV6-6; cdr3_aa: CASSIGLAGGSYEQYF
j_call: TRBJ2-5; v_call: TRBV4-1; cdr3_aa: CASSLTLGETQYF
j_call: TRBJ2-2; v_call: TRBV29-1; cdr3_aa: CSVPGSSTGELFF